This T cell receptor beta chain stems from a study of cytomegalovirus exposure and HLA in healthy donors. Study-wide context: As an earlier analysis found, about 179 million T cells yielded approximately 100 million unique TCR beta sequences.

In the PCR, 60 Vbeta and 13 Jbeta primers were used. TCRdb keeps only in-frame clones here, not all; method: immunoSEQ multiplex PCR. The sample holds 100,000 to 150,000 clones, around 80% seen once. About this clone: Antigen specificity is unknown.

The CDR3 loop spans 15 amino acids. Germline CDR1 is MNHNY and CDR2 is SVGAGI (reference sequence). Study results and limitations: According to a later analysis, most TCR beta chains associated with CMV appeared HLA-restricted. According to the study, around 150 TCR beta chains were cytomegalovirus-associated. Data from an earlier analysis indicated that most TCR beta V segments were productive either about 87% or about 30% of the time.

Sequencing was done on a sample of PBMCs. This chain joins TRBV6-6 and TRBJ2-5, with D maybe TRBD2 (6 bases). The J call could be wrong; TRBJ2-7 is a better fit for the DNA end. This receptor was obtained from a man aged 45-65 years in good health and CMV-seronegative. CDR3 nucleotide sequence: TGTGCCAGCAGTTATGGCGGGGTCCTAATATACGAGCAGTACTTC. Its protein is CASSYGGVLIYEQYF.